Below are 27 T cell receptor beta chains sequenced from a single sample in a study of blood T cells in healthy people across ages. The second PCR ran roughly 7 to 12 cycles with a sample-barcoded 5' primer and J-beta primers. TCRdb re-called the 5' RACE reads through MiXCR, storing one row per CDR3 protein. The data hold 1.5 million or so distinct CDR3 sequences, with less than 45% observed a single time. Sequenced: blood. Receptor source: a woman under 30 in good health.

This clonotype has more than one count but fewer than ten. The V and J genes are TRBV20-1 and TRBJ1-2; TRBD1 is a possible D gene (5 bases). The V gene lost 7 bases and the J gene lost 4 bases, with 16 bases spanning the gap. The CDR3 loop spans 13 amino acids. Germline CDR1 reads DFQATT; CDR2 reads SNEGSKA (reference sequence). The CDR3 spells CSGHPRGGYGYTF. Here the CDR3 DNA reads TGCAGTGGGCATCCTCGGGGCGGCTATGGCTACACCTTC.

With regard to this clonotype: The germline gene is not matched at one end of the junction; a read error may be the cause. The rearrangement uses TRBV28 and TRBJ2-7; D possibly corresponds to TRBD1 (7 bases). This CDR3 is built from 13 residues. CDR1 is MDHEN, CDR2 SYDVKM, per germline. CDR3 residues: CTSKMTGRYEQYF. The CDR3 DNA reads TGTACCAGCAAGATGACAGGGAGGTACGAGCAGTACTTC.

This clonotype was seen only a few times. The chain carries TRBV20-1 and TRBJ2-6; D gene unclear. CDR1 is DFQATT, CDR2 SNEGSKA, per germline (reference sequence). V lost 5 bases and J 1 base, leaving 9 bases between the germline ends. The CDR3 consists of 14 residues. The DNA for the CDR3 is TGCAGTGCTCGAAGGCAGTCTGGGGCCAACGTCCTGACTTTC. Translating it yields CSARRQSGANVLTF.

There are a few counts of this clonotype. This chain links TRBV20-1 with TRBJ1-2; the D is unclear. The germline CDR1 and CDR2 sequences are DFQATT and SNEGSKA (reference sequence). Trimming took 0 bases from V and 7 from J, leaving 15 bases between them. The CDR3 length is 14 residues. CDR3 DNA sequence: TGCAGTGCTAGAGACAATCGGACGCCTGGTGGCTACACCTTC. Its protein product is CSARDNRTPGGYTF.

This clonotype was counted a few times. This sequence joins TRBV12-3 or TRBV12-4 and TRBJ1-2; no firm D call. This CDR3 region has 14 residues. Trimming shortened V by 5 bases and J by 0 bases, and 10 bases separated the two germline ends. CDR3 coding DNA: TGTGCCAGCAGTAAGGGCTCTACTAACTATGGCTACACCTTC. Protein sequence: CASSKGSTNYGYTF.

This clonotype was recorded once. CDR3 sequence: CASNRGRGTEAFF. CDR3 nucleotide sequence: TGTGCCAGCAATAGGGGGCGAGGAACTGAAGCTTTCTTT. The chain has TRBV2 and TRBJ1-1; 7 bases are a match to TRBD1. The germline V gene encodes CDR1 SNHLY and CDR2 FYNNEI. Trimming cost V 7 bases and J 5 bases; bases outside gene matches: 7. This CDR3 is built from 13 residues.

This clonotype was detected a few times. The CDR3 here is CASRPTSGANVLTF. CDR3 nucleotide sequence: TGTGCCAGCAGGCCCACATCTGGGGCCAACGTCCTGACTTTC. V usage is TRBV28 and J usage is TRBJ2-6; D not certain. The CDR3 is made up of 14 amino acids. The germline gives CDR1 MDHEN, CDR2 SYDVKM. Trimming took 6 bases from V and 1 from J, leaving 7 bases between them.

The table lists this clonotype with a few counts. The chain links TRBV20-1 to TRBJ2-1; D tentatively fits TRBD1 or TRBD2 (5 bases each). Trimming took 2 bases from V and 5 from J, leaving 13 bases between them. CDR1 and CDR2 (germline): DFQATT, SNEGSKA (reference sequence). This CDR3 spans 14 amino acids. The CDR3 bases are TGCAGTGCTAGAATCCGGGACCCCAACAATGAGCAGTTCTTC. It translates to CSARIRDPNNEQFF.

This clonotype was counted only a few times. V is TRBV20-1 and J is TRBJ2-3, with D unresolved. CDR1 is DFQATT, CDR2 SNEGSKA, per germline (reference sequence). Deletions cut 1 base from V and 1 base from J, with 6 bases between. The CDR3 consists of 13 residues. For the CDR3, the DNA is TGCAGTGCTAGAGCTCCGGGCACAGATACGCAGTATTTT. Its protein is CSARAPGTDTQYF.

This chain joins TRBV30 and TRBJ2-3; D is ambiguous. The CDR3 is made up of 12 amino acids. Looked up from germline, CDR1 is GTSNPN and CDR2 is SVGIG (reference sequence). V was pared by 5 bases and J by 1 base, with 7 bases between. The CDR3 DNA sequence: TGTGCCTGGCTCTTTGGCACAGATACGCAGTATTTT. Translated: CAWLFGTDTQYF.

The chain couples TRBV7-2 to TRBJ1-4, with D possibly TRBD1 on 5 matching bases. The V gene lost 8 bases and the J gene lost 4 bases, with 20 bases spanning the gap. Germline V lookup: CDR1 SGHTA, CDR2 FQGNSA. CDR3 length: 16 amino acids. DNA of the CDR3: TGTGCCAGCGGCAACAACCCGGGGCAGCTTAATGAAAAACTGTTTTTT. Protein: CASGNNPGQLNEKLFF.

The rearrangement joins TRBV13 to TRBJ2-7; 11 nucleotides align to TRBD2. CDR3 length: 15 residues. Looked up from germline, CDR1 is PRHDT and CDR2 is FYEKMQ (reference sequence). V dropped 3 bases and J dropped 6; count of bases not matched to a gene: 7. Here the CDR3 DNA reads TGTGCCAGCAGCTTCGTACTAGCGGGAGCTTCCGAGCAGTACTTC. It is translated as CASSFVLAGASEQYF.

The rearrangement links TRBV7-9 to TRBJ2-1, with 9 bases matching TRBD2. This CDR3 is 18 amino acids long. V was clipped by 1 base and J by 5 bases; unmatched bases: 12. The germline V gene encodes CDR1 SEHNR and CDR2 FQNEAQ (reference sequence). This chain's CDR3 is CASSLVGLGLAIDNEQFF. CDR3 DNA: TGTGCCAGCAGCTTAGTAGGTCTAGGACTAGCGATCGACAATGAGCAGTTCTTC.

This clonotype was picked up a small number of times. V gene TRBV5-1 combines with J gene TRBJ2-2; the match to TRBD2 covers 7 bases. V dropped 5 bases and J dropped 0; count of bases not matched to a gene: 1. This CDR3 contains 14 residues. Germline V lookup: CDR1 SGHRS, CDR2 YFSETQ. In nucleotides, the CDR3 is TGCGCCAGCAGTAGCGGGCCGAACACCGGGGAGCTGTTTTTT. It yields the protein CASSSGPNTGELFF.

The rearrangement links TRBV2 to TRBJ2-3; possible D gene TRBD1, 5 bases. The CDR3 covers 14 residues. Per the germline V gene, CDR1 is SNHLY and CDR2 is FYNNEI. V shed 9 bases and J shed 0 bases, with 13 bases lying between them. The CDR3 spells CASPGHPSTDTQYF. The DNA of the CDR3 is TGTGCCAGTCCAGGGCACCCTAGCACAGATACGCAGTATTTT.

This clonotype was counted between two and nine times. The chain links TRBV20-1 to TRBJ2-2, with 10 bases aligning to TRBD1. J was trimmed by 5 bases and V by 6 bases; bases with no gene match: 3. Germline CDR1 and CDR2: DFQATT and SNEGSKA (reference sequence). The CDR3 consists of 13 residues. The CDR3 DNA reads TGCAGTGCCCGGACAGGGGGAACCGGGGAGCTGTTTTTT. This sequence encodes CSARTGGTGELFF.

This clonotype has more than one count but fewer than ten. CDR3 protein: CSASQRYSYNEQFF. For the CDR3, the DNA is TGCAGTGCTAGTCAGAGATACTCCTACAATGAGCAGTTCTTC. The genes are TRBV20-1 and TRBJ2-1; D unclear. Between the trimmed V and J ends, which lost 3 bases and 0 bases, there was a span of 9 bases. Germline CDR1 and CDR2: DFQATT and SNEGSKA (reference sequence). The CDR3 length is 14 residues.

CDR3 sequence (DNA): TGCAGTGCTAGTGAGGGGGGAGTAGATACGCAGTATTTT. Its protein is CSASEGGVDTQYF. This chain links TRBV20-1 with TRBJ2-3; D may match TRBD1 or TRBD2 (6 bases each). The CDR3 contains 13 residues. Trimming stripped 3 bases from V and 5 bases from J, with 12 bases between. Germline CDR1 DFQATT, CDR2 SNEGSKA (reference sequence).

The chain recombines TRBV20-1 with TRBJ1-5; D remains ambiguous. The V gene's germline CDR1 is DFQATT and CDR2 SNEGSKA (reference sequence). V gave up 3 bases and J gave up 0 bases, with 9 bases separating them. CDR3 length equals 14 residues. Written as DNA, the CDR3 is TGCAGTGCTAGTTTACTCAATAGCAATCAGCCCCAGCATTTT. It codes for CSASLLNSNQPQHF.

This sequence joins TRBV20-1 and TRBJ2-4, with 9 bases that match TRBD1. The J call may be wrong; the DNA end is better matched by TRBJ2-7. Germline lookup yields CDR1 DFQATT and CDR2 SNEGSKA (reference sequence). The CDR3 runs 15 residues. The CDR3 nucleotides are TGCAGTGCTAGAGAAGGGCGACAGGGGGCCTACGAGCAGTACTTC. This translates into CSAREGRQGAYEQYF.

The chain carries TRBV20-1 and TRBJ1-2; 7 positions match TRBD1. Germline V gene lookup returns CDR1 DFQATT and CDR2 SNEGSKA (reference sequence). V shed 3 bases, J shed 3 bases, and the junction held 16 bases outside the gene matches. This CDR3 is built from 17 residues. The CDR3 loop is CSASLEENDRVHYGYTF. The CDR3 DNA is TGCAGTGCTAGCCTCGAGGAGAACGACAGGGTCCACTATGGCTACACCTTC.

The gene calls are TRBV6-2 or TRBV6-3 and TRBJ1-1; possible D gene TRBD1, 6 bases. V shed 8 bases and J shed 3 bases, with 13 bases lying between them. The CDR3 runs 13 residues. Germline lookup yields CDR1 MNHEY and CDR2 SVGEGT. DNA for the CDR3: TGTGCCAGCGGCTGTTCAGGGGACACTGAAGCTTTCTTT. Translation gives CASGCSGDTEAFF.

As concerns this clonotype: Relative to the germline gene, one junction end is altered; a read error may explain this. The chain carries TRBV4-2 and TRBJ1-2; the D gene is possibly TRBD1 (6 bases). The CDR3 covers 19 residues. CDR1 is LGHNA and CDR2 is YNFKEQ in the germline V gene. This CDR3 is CAGSLESKRLDGMTGGHTF. CDR3 nucleotide sequence: TGTGCCGGCAGCCTCGAGAGTAAGCGGCTTGACGGAATGACAGGTGGCCACACCTTC.

The genes are TRBV7-2 and TRBJ1-2; D is perhaps TRBD1 (6 bases). The CDR3 runs to 12 residues. Per germline, CDR1 SGHTA and CDR2 FQGNSA. Between the trimmed V and J ends, which lost 8 bases and 7 bases, there was a span of 14 bases. The CDR3 here is CASGPTGLGYTF. The DNA of the CDR3 is TGTGCCAGCGGCCCAACAGGGCTTGGCTACACCTTC.

The genes are TRBV7-2 and TRBJ2-2; tentative D call: TRBD2 (5 bases). V was trimmed by 5 bases and J by 0 bases, leaving 10 bases between them. The CDR3 has 15 residues. Germline CDR1 reads SGHTA; CDR2 reads FQGNSA. The CDR3 is CASSRGRSNTGELFF. The CDR3 DNA reads as TGTGCCAGCAGCCGAGGGAGATCGAACACCGGGGAGCTGTTTTTT. Filled out from reference TRBV7-2 and TRBJ2-2, the complete variable domain reads GAGVSQSPSNKVTEKGKDVELRCDPISGHTALYWYRQSLGQGLEFLIYFQGNSAPDKSGLPSDRFSAERTGGSVSTLTIQRTQQEDSAVYLCASSRGRSNTGELFFGEGSRLTVL.

The gene calls are TRBV5-6 and TRBJ2-5; 10 bases are a match to TRBD1. V lost 5 bases, J lost 2 bases, and 9 bases stayed unmatched. Germline V gene lookup returns CDR1 SGHDT and CDR2 YYEEEE. The CDR3 totals 16 residues. CDR3 protein: CASRRKTGGWQETQYF. The CDR3 coding sequence is TGTGCCAGCAGACGGAAGACAGGGGGCTGGCAAGAGACCCAGTACTTC.

The chain has TRBV21-1 and TRBJ2-5; the table's D gene call, TRBD1, was not cross checked with the DNA. TRBV21-1 corresponds to a pseudogene. This CDR3 comprises 16 residues. The CDR3 DNA follows: TGTGCCAGCAGCCCCCATGGGTCACGGGCTCAAGAGACCCAGTACTTC. Amino acid sequence: CASSPHGSRAQETQYF.